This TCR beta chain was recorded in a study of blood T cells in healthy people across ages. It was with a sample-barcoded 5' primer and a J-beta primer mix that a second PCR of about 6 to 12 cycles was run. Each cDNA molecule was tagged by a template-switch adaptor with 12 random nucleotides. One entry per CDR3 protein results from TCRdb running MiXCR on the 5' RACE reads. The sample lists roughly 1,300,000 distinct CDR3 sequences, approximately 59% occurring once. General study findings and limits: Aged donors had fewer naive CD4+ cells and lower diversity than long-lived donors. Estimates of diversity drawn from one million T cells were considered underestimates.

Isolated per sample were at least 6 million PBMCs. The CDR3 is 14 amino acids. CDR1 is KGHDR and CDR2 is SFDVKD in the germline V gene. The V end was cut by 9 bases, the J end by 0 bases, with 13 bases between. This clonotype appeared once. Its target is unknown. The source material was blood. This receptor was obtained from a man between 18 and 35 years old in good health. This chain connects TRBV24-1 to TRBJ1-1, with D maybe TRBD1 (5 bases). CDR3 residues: CATGSGIMNTEAFF. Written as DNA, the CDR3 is TGTGCCACCGGGTCAGGGATCATGAACACTGAAGCTTTCTTT.